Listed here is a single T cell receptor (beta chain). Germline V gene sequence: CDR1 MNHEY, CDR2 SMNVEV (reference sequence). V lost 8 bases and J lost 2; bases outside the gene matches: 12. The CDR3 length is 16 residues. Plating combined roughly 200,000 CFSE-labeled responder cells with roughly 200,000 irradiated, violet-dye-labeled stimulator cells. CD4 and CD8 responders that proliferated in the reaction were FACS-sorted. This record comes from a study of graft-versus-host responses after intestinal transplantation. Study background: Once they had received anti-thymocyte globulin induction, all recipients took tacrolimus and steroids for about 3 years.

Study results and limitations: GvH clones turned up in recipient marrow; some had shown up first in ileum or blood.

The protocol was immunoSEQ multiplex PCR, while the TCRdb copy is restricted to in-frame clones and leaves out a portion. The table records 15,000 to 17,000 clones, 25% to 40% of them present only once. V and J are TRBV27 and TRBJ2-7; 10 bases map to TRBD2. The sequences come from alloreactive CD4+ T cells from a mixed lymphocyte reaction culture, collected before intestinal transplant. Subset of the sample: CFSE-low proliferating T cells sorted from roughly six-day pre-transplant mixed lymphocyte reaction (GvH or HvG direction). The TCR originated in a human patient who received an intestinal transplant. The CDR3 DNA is TGTGCCAGCCGGGGCAGCGGGAGGGCCTTTGCCTACGAGCAGTACTTC. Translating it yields CASRGSGRAFAYEQYF.